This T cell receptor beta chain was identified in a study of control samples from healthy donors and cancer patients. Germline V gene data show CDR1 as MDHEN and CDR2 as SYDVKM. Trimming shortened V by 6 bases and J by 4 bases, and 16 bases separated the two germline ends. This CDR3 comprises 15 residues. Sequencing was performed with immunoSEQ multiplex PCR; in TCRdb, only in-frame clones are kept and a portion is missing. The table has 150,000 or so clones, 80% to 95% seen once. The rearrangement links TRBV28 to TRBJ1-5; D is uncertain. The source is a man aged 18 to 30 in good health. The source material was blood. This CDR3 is CASSREFSGNQPQHF. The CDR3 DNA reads TGTGCCAGCAGCCGTGAATTCAGCGGAAATCAGCCCCAGCATTTT.